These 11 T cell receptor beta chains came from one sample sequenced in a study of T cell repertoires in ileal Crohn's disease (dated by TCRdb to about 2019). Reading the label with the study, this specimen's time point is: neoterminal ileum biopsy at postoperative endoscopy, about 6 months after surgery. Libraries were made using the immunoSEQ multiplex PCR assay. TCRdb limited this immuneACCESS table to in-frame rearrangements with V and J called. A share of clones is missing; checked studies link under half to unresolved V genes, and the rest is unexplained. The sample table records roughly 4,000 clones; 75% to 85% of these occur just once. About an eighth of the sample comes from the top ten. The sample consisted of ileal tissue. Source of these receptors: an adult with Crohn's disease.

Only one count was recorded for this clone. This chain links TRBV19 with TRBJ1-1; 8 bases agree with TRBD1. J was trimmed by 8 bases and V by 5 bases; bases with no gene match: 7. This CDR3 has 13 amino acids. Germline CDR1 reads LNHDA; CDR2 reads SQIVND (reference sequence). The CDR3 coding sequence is TGTGCCAGTAGTGGGACAGGCCAGGACGAAGCTTTCTTT. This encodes CASSGTGQDEAFF. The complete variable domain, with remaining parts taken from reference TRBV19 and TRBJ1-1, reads DGGITQSPKYLFRKEGQNVTLSCEQNLNHDAMYWYRQDPGQGLRLIYYSQIVNDFQKGDIAEGYSVSREKKESFPLTVTSAQKNPTAFYLCASSGTGQDEAFFGQGTRLTVV.

The CDR3: CASSYSSGEQYF. As DNA, the CDR3 is TGTGCCAGCAGTTACTCGAGTGGCGAGCAGTACTTC. V gene TRBV6-5 combines with J gene TRBJ2-7; D remains ambiguous. Trimming shortened V by 0 bases and J by 6 bases, and 6 bases separated the two germline ends. Germline V CDR1 and CDR2: MNHEY, SVGAGI. This CDR3 comprises 12 residues.

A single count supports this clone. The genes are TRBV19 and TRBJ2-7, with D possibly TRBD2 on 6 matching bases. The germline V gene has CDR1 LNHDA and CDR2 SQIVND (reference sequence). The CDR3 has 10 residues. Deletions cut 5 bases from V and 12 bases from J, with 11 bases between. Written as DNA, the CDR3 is TGTGCCAGTAGTGGCGGGACTCTGTACTTC. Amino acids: CASSGGTLYF.

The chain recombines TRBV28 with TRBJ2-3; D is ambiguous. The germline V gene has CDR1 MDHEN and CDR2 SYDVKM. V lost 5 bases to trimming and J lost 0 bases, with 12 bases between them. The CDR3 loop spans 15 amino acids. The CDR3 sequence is CASSEQTSSTDTQYF. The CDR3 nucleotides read TGTGCCAGCAGTGAGCAGACAAGTAGCACAGATACGCAGTATTTT. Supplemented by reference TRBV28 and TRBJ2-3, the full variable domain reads DVKVTQSSRYLVKRTGEKVFLECVQDMDHENMFWYRQDPGLGLRLIYFSYDVKMKEKGDIPEGYSVSREKKERFSLILESASTNQTSMYLCASSEQTSSTDTQYFGPGTRLTVL.

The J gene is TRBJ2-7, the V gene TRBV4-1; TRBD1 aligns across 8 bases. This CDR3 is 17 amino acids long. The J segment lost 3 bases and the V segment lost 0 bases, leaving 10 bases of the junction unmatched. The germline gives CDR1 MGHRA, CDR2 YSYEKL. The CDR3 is CASSQDPTGTGSYEQYF. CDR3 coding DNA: TGCGCCAGCAGCCAAGACCCAACCGGGACAGGTAGCTACGAGCAGTACTTC.

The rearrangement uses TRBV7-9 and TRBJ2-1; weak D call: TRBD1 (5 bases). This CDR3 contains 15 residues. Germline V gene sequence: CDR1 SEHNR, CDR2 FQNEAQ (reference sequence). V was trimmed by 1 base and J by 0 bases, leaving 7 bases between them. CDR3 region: CASSLGQTSYNEQFF. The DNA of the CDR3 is TGTGCCAGCAGCTTAGGACAGACCTCCTACAATGAGCAGTTCTTC.

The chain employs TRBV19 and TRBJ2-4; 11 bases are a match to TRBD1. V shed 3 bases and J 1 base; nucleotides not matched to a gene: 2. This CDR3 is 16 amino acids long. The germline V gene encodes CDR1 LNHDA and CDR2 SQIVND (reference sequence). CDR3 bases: TGTGCCAGTAGTATCGGGACAGGGGGGGCCAAAAACATTCAGTACTTC. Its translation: CASSIGTGGAKNIQYF. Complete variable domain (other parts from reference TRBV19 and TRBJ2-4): DGGITQSPKYLFRKEGQNVTLSCEQNLNHDAMYWYRQDPGQGLRLIYYSQIVNDFQKGDIAEGYSVSREKKESFPLTVTSAQKNPTAFYLCASSIGTGGAKNIQYFGAGTRLSVL.

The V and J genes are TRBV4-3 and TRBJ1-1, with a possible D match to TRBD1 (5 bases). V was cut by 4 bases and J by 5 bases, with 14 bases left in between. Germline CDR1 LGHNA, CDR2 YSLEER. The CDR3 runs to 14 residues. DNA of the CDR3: TGCGCCAGCAGCCCCTCGGGGGTAAAGACTGAAGCTTTCTTT. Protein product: CASSPSGVKTEAFF.

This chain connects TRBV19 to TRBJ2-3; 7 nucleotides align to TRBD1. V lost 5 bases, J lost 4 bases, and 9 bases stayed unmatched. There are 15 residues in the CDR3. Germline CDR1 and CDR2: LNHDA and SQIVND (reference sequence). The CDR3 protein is CASSATGVQADTQYF. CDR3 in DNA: TGTGCCAGTAGTGCCACAGGGGTGCAAGCAGATACGCAGTATTTT.

CDR3 protein: CASSSNRDSRGYTF. CDR3 coding DNA: TGTGCCAGCAGCTCTAACCGGGACTCTAGGGGCTACACCTTC. V is TRBV7-8 and J is TRBJ1-2; D possibly corresponds to TRBD1 (5 bases). The CDR3 has 14 amino acids. The V end lost 4 bases, the J end lost 8 bases, and 17 bases lay between the germline ends. CDR1 is SGHVS and CDR2 is FQNEAQ in the germline V gene.

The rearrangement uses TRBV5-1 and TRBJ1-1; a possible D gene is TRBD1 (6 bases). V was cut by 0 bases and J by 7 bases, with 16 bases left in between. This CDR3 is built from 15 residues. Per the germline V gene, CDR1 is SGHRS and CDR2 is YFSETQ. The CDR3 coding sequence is TGCGCCAGCAGCTTGGCGGGGGGGCAGGCAGTTGAAGCTTTCTTT. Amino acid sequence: CASSLAGGQAVEAFF.